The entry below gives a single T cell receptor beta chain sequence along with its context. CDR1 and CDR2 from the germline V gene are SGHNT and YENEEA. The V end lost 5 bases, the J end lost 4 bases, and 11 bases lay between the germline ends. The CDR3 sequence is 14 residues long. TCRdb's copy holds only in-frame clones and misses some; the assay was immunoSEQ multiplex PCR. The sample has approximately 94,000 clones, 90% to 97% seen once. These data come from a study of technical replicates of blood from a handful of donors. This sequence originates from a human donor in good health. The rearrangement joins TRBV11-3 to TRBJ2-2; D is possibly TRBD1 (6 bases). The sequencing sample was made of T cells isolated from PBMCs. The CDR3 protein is CASSAVGATGELFF. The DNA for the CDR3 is TGTGCCAGCAGCGCGGTGGGGGCCACCGGGGAGCTGTTTTTT.